One and the same sample provided the 17 T cell receptor beta chains below, sequenced in a study of cytomegalovirus exposure and HLA in healthy donors (dated by TCRdb to about 2017). The library was made by the immunoSEQ multiplex PCR assay. The multiplex PCR relied on a mix of 60 forward primers for TCR Vbeta segments and 13 reverse primers for TCR Jbeta segments. TCRdb limited this immuneACCESS table to in-frame rearrangements with V and J called. A share of clones is missing; checked studies link under half to unresolved V genes, and the rest is unexplained. For this sample the table gives around 150,000 clones, of which 75% to 80% were detected only once. The leading ten clones occupy around 15% of the sample. The sample taken for sequencing was PBMCs. The origin of the receptors is a man between 50 and 59 years old in good health and CMV-seropositive.

The genes are TRBV6-1 and TRBJ2-1, with D possibly TRBD1 on 5 matching bases. The CDR3 spans 11 residues. CDR1 and CDR2 from the germline V gene are MNHNS and SASEGT. The V gene lost 5 bases and the J gene lost 12 bases, with 11 bases spanning the gap. CDR3 DNA sequence: TGTGCCAGCAGTTACAGGAACCTGCAGTTCTTC. This gives the protein CASSYRNLQFF.

This clone was found a few times. The chain uses TRBV25-1 and TRBJ1-4; a possible D gene is TRBD1 (6 bases). CDR3 length: 17 amino acids. CDR1 and CDR2 (germline): MGHDK, SYGVNS. V was trimmed by 3 bases and J by 0 bases, leaving 14 bases between them. This CDR3 is CASSDNRAITTNEKLFF. The CDR3 DNA is TGTGCCAGCAGTGATAACAGGGCAATTACAACTAATGAAAAACTGTTTTTT.

The V call is TRBV6-4, the J call TRBJ2-5; D perhaps matches TRBD1 (6 bases). The CDR3 has 14 amino acids. Trimming pared 6 bases from V and 1 base from J, leaving 12 bases between. Germline V gene data show CDR1 as MRHNA and CDR2 as SNTAGT. Here the CDR3 DNA reads TGTGCCAGCAGCGCAGGGGCGGCCCAAGAGACCCAGTACTTC. Translating gives CASSAGAAQETQYF.

V usage is TRBV18 and J usage is TRBJ2-7; TRBD2 matches at 7 bases. Germline-derived CDR1 and CDR2 are KGHSH and LQKENI. Trimming at V came to 5 bases and at J to 2 bases, leaving 9 bases not matched to a gene. The CDR3 is made up of 15 amino acids. The CDR3 loop reads CASSASRGETYEQYF. CDR3 bases: TGTGCCAGCTCAGCCTCTCGGGGGGAGACCTACGAGCAGTACTTC.

The chain is built from TRBV19 and TRBJ1-2, with 10 bases that match TRBD1. The CDR3 totals 17 residues. Trimming at V came to 7 bases and at J to 7 bases, leaving 18 bases not matched to a gene. Germline CDR1 is LNHDA and CDR2 is SQIVND (reference sequence). The CDR3 DNA sequence: TGTGCCAGTACCACCGGGACAGGGGCCCTCTTAGAGCGTGGCTACACCTTC. This gives the protein CASTTGTGALLERGYTF.

Turning to this clone: The junction departs from the called germline gene at one end, perhaps through a read error. This chain links TRBV28 with TRBJ1-6; maybe TRBD1 (5 bases). The CDR3 contains 14 residues. Per the germline V gene, CDR1 is MDHEN and CDR2 is SYDVKM. This CDR3 reads CASSLWGRDSPLHF. The DNA for the CDR3 is TGTGCCAGCAGTCTATGGGGGAGGGATTCACCCCTCCACTTT. Complete variable domain (other parts from reference TRBV28 and TRBJ1-6): DVKVTQSSRYLVKRTGEKVFLECVQDMDHENMFWYRQDPGLGLRLIYFSYDVKMKEKGDIPEGYSVSREKKERFSLILESASTNQTSMYLCASSLWGRDSPLHFGNGTRLTVT.

A single count supports this clone. CDR3 sequence reads: CASSDSGSGGADTQYF. As DNA, the CDR3 is TGTGCCAGCAGTGACTCTGGTAGCGGGGGGGCAGATACGCAGTATTTT. The chain couples TRBV6-4 to TRBJ2-3; 11 bases match TRBD2. Trimming cost V 0 bases and J 4 bases; bases outside gene matches: 3. CDR1 is MRHNA, CDR2 SNTAGT, per germline. The CDR3 length is 16 residues.

V gene TRBV5-1 combines with J gene TRBJ2-5; 8 bases fit TRBD1. CDR1 and CDR2 (germline): SGHRS, YFSETQ. V was pared by 1 base and J by 5 bases, with 7 bases of the junction left unmatched. The CDR3 extends over 15 amino acids. Here the CDR3 reads CASSLLDRDTETQYF. The CDR3 nucleotides are TGCGCCAGCAGCTTGTTGGACAGGGATACGGAGACCCAGTACTTC.

The gene calls are TRBV5-1 and TRBJ2-7, with TRBD1 matching over 7 bases. CDR1 and CDR2 from the germline V gene are SGHRS and YFSETQ. The CDR3 is 16 amino acids. The junction had 8 bases not matched to a gene; V was cut back by 0 bases and J by 2 bases. This CDR3 is CASSLAPWDRTYEQYV. DNA for the CDR3: TGCGCCAGCAGCTTGGCCCCTTGGGACAGAACCTACGAGCAGTACGTC.

This chain connects TRBV19 to TRBJ2-2; no reliable D call. Trimming shortened V by 6 bases and J by 4 bases, and 15 bases separated the two germline ends. The CDR3 has 15 residues. Germline V gene sequence: CDR1 LNHDA, CDR2 SQIVND (reference sequence). CDR3 bases: TGTGCCAGTAGAGAGTTGATTCCCGGCACCGGGGAGCTGTTTTTT. As protein: CASRELIPGTGELFF. The complete variable domain, with remaining parts taken from reference TRBV19 and TRBJ2-2, reads DGGITQSPKYLFRKEGQNVTLSCEQNLNHDAMYWYRQDPGQGLRLIYYSQIVNDFQKGDIAEGYSVSREKKESFPLTVTSAQKNPTAFYLCASRELIPGTGELFFGEGSRLTVL.

V and J are TRBV25-1 and TRBJ2-3; TRBD2 is a possible D gene (5 bases). The CDR3 covers 15 residues. V lost 1 base, J lost 1 base, and 9 bases lay in between. The germline CDR1 and CDR2 sequences are MGHDK and SYGVNS. For the CDR3, the DNA is TGTGCCAGCAGTGAATTGACCGGGGGCACAGATACGCAGTATTTT. Amino acid sequence: CASSELTGGTDTQYF.

This clone was recorded a few times. This chain connects TRBV7-6 to TRBJ1-1; TRBD1 matches at 9 bases. Trimming cost V 5 bases and J 1 base; bases outside gene matches: 5. The CDR3 sequence is 15 residues long. Germline CDR1 is SGHVS and CDR2 is FNYEAQ. This chain's CDR3 is CASSHPQGANTEAFF. The CDR3 DNA sequence: TGTGCCAGCAGCCACCCACAGGGGGCGAACACTGAAGCTTTCTTT. Together with reference TRBV7-6 and TRBJ1-1, the CDR3 gives the full variable domain: GAGVSQSPRYKVTKRGQDVALRCDPISGHVSLYWYRQALGQGPEFLTYFNYEAQQDKSGLPNDRFSAERPEGSISTLTIQRTEQRDSAMYRCASSHPQGANTEAFFGQGTRLTVV.

This chain links TRBV2 with TRBJ2-1; a weak D match, TRBD1 (5 bases). Trimming removed 10 bases from V and 0 bases from J, with 10 bases in between. CDR1 is SNHLY and CDR2 is FYNNEI in the germline V gene. This CDR3 region has 13 residues. CDR3 protein: CATRTSSYNEQFF. In DNA form, the CDR3 reads TGTGCCACCCGGACATCCTCCTACAATGAGCAGTTCTTC.

This chain connects TRBV19 to TRBJ1-5; perhaps TRBD1 as D (5 bases). Germline CDR1 is LNHDA and CDR2 is SQIVND (reference sequence). CDR3 length: 15 amino acids. The V gene lost 6 bases and the J gene lost 1 base, with 13 bases spanning the gap. CDR3 DNA: TGTGCCAGTAGATCTCAGGGCTCGAGCAATCAGCCCCAGCATTTT. It encodes CASRSQGSSNQPQHF. The variable domain in full, completed from reference TRBV19 and TRBJ1-5, reads DGGITQSPKYLFRKEGQNVTLSCEQNLNHDAMYWYRQDPGQGLRLIYYSQIVNDFQKGDIAEGYSVSREKKESFPLTVTSAQKNPTAFYLCASRSQGSSNQPQHFGDGTRLSIL.

A word on this clone: At one end, the junction sequence differs from germline, possibly due to a read error. The chain links TRBV5-5 to TRBJ2-7; TRBD1 might be the D (6 bases). Germline CDR1 SGHKS, CDR2 YYEKEE (reference sequence). This CDR3 is 12 amino acids long. CDR3 DNA: TGTGCCAGCAGGTTGGACAGCTACGAGCAGTACTTC. This translates into CASRLDSYEQYF.

The V gene is TRBV6-5, the J gene TRBJ1-2; 9 bases are shared with TRBD1. The CDR3 sequence is 14 residues long. Per the germline V gene, CDR1 is MNHEY and CDR2 is SVGAGI. With V trimmed by 6 bases and J by 7 bases, 9 bases remained unmatched. CDR3 residues: CASRPTGQGGGYTF. CDR3 nucleotides: TGTGCCAGCAGACCAACGGGACAGGGAGGTGGCTACACCTTC.

The chain links TRBV7-2 to TRBJ2-6, with 7 nucleotides matching TRBD1. CDR3 size: 15 residues. Germline-derived CDR1 and CDR2 are SGHTA and FQGNSA. Losses at the gene ends were 6 bases for V and 2 bases for J; bases not matched to a gene: 4. The DNA for the CDR3 is TGTGCCAGCAGGAGAGACAGGGCTGGGGCCAACGTCCTGACTTTC. It is translated as CASRRDRAGANVLTF.